A selection of T cell receptor beta chains follows, all from one sample in a study of identical twins. TCRdb re-called the 5' RACE reads through MiXCR, storing one row per CDR3 protein. The data contain 500,000 or so distinct CDR3 sequences, about 20% of them singletons. The data were also submitted as part of a second study, on T cells expressing NK-cell markers.

The sequenced sample consisted of CD4+ T cells sorted from blood. Receptors originate from a woman younger than 30 in good health. CDR3s include the opening cysteine and the closing phenylalanine or tryptophan. Each record gives: J gene, V gene, D gene, clone size, CDR3 DNA, CDR3 protein. A D gene is named only where the DNA matches it firmly. Rows may omit the clone size; those that give it use once, few, many or a size class.

>TRBJ2-1|TRBV5-1|TRBD2|NA
TGCGCCAGCAGCTCCACCAGCGGGGGTGCCCTCAATGAGCAGTTCTTC
CASSSTSGGALNEQFF
>TRBJ2-7|TRBV27|NA|few
TGTGCCAGCAGTTATCGGAGTACCTACGAGCAGTACTTC
CASSYRSTYEQYF
>TRBJ2-1|TRBV20-1|TRBD1|few
TGCAGCCTCAGGGGGACGGACAGCTCCTACAATGAGCAGTTCTTC
CSLRGTDSSYNEQFF
>TRBJ2-3|TRBV5-1|TRBD2|few
TGCGCCAGCAGCTTAGGGGCCCTAGCGGGGGGAGCGGATACGCAGTATTTT
CASSLGALAGGADTQYF
>TRBJ1-2|TRBV12-3/TRBV12-4|NA|few
TGTGCCAGCTCAATCGGGGGGGGACGGAACTTCTATGGCTACACCTTC
CASSIGGGRNFYGYTF
>TRBJ2-3|TRBV5-1|NA|NA
TGCGCCAGCAGCTTCTTCGGGACCCTAAATACGCAGTATTTT
CASSFFGTLNTQYF
>TRBJ2-5|TRBV27|NA|NA
TGTGCCAGCAGTTTATCGCAACATCAAGGCGGGGTGGGTGAGACCCAGTACTTC
CASSLSQHQGGVGETQYF
>TRBJ2-5|TRBV20-1|TRBD2|many
TGCAGTGCTAGAGATCCAGCGGGAGAAGAGACCCAGTACTTC
CSARDPAGEETQYF
>TRBJ1-1|TRBV20-1|TRBD1|NA
TGCAGTGCTAGGGCGGGACAGGGGAAAGCTTTCTTT
CSARAGQGKAFF
>TRBJ2-2|TRBV6-1|TRBD2|NA
TGTGCCAGCAGCCTGAGACTAGCGGGAGTTAACACCGGGGAGCTGTTTTTT
CASSLRLAGVNTGELFF
>TRBJ2-1|TRBV29-1|TRBD2|NA
TGCAGCGTTGTTGGGCTAGCGGGAGCGAGCTCCTACAATGAGCAGTTCTTC
CSVVGLAGASSYNEQFF
>TRBJ2-3|TRBV20-1|TRBD2|NA
TGCAGTGCCCTCTCTAGCGGAACTTCCACAGATACGCAGTATTTT
CSALSSGTSTDTQYF
>TRBJ2-5|TRBV10-3|NA|many
TGTGCCATCAGTGAGTCTGGGACCCAGTACTTC
CAISESGTQYF
>TRBJ2-1|TRBV20-1|NA|NA
TGCAGTGCTCCCCCCCTAGCGAGAAATTACAATGAGCAGTTCTTC
CSAPPLARNYNEQFF
>TRBJ2-1|TRBV20-1|TRBD2|NA
TGCAGTGCTAGAGATCAAAGCGGGAGGGCCTACAATGAGCAGTTCTTC
CSARDQSGRAYNEQFF
>TRBJ2-5|TRBV20-1|TRBD2|NA
TGCAGTGCTACGGGACTAGCGGGAGTAGAGACCCAGTACTTC
CSATGLAGVETQYF
>TRBJ2-3|TRBV12-3/TRBV12-4|TRBD2|few
TGTGCCAGCACCCATATAGCGGGGGCCACAGATACGCAGTATTTT
CASTHIAGATDTQYF
>TRBJ2-5|TRBV6-2/TRBV6-3|NA|few
TGTGCCAGCAGAGAGGACGGTCAAGAGACCCAGTACTTC
CASREDGQETQYF
>TRBJ2-3|TRBV20-1|NA|NA
TGCAGTGCTAGAGGACCGCGGACATGGACAGATACGCAGTATTTT
CSARGPRTWTDTQYF
>TRBJ1-1|TRBV7-9|NA|few
TGTGCCAGCAGCTTAGTCGTCCACCGGGACGGGGATACTGAAGCTTTCTTT
CASSLVVHRDGDTEAFF
>TRBJ1-4|TRBV4-1|TRBD1|NA
TGCGCCAGCAGCAGGGGGCCGGGTGAAAAACTGTTTTTT
CASSRGPGEKLFF
>TRBJ2-7|TRBV11-1|TRBD2|few
TGTGCCAGCAGCTCCCAAATCGGGACTAGCGGGAGCCGAAACTACGAGCAGTACTTC
CASSSQIGTSGSRNYEQYF
>TRBJ2-7|TRBV20-1|TRBD1|NA
TGCAGTGCTTGGGGGGGACAGGGACACGAGCAGTACTTC
CSAWGGQGHEQYF
>TRBJ1-5|TRBV3-1|NA|few
TGTGCCAGCAGCCAAGATATCAGGGGTGGGCAGCCCCAGCATTTT
CASSQDIRGGQPQHF
>TRBJ2-1|TRBV4-2|TRBD2|NA
TGTGCCAGCAGCCATCCCGAAAGTTCTAGCGGGGGGGTTCATGAGCAGTTCTTC
CASSHPESSSGGVHEQFF
>TRBJ1-4|TRBV2|NA|NA
TGTGCCAGCAGCTTCCGGCGCGGGGAAAAACTGTTTTTT
CASSFRRGEKLFF
>TRBJ2-1|TRBV12-3/TRBV12-4|TRBD2|NA
TGTGCCAGCAGCCCCGTAGCGGGACGCCGGTTCTTC
CASSPVAGRRFF
>TRBJ2-1|TRBV7-9|TRBD2|few
TGTGCCAGCAGCTTAGGACTAGCGATGACGGAGCAGTTCTTC
CASSLGLAMTEQFF
>TRBJ2-1|TRBV12-3/TRBV12-4|NA|NA
TGTGCCAGCAGTTTATCGGGGAGCCGGACAATGTTCGATGAGCAGTTCTTC
CASSLSGSRTMFDEQFF
>TRBJ2-1|TRBV6-1|TRBD1|few
TGTGCCAGCAGAGTAGACAGGGCAAGCTCCTACAATGAGCAGTTCTTC
CASRVDRASSYNEQFF
>TRBJ1-2|TRBV7-9|NA|NA
TGTGCCAGCAGCTGGGCAGGGTCGAGGAACTTCTTC
CASSWAGSRNFF
>TRBJ1-4|TRBV5-1|NA|NA
TGCGCCAGCAGCTTGGCAAGCCAGATAAATGAAAAACTGTTTTTT
CASSLASQINEKLFF
>TRBJ2-1|TRBV6-5|TRBD1|NA
TGTGCCAGCAGTTACTTCAACAGGGGCGATGAGCAGTTCTTC
CASSYFNRGDEQFF
>TRBJ2-6|TRBV3-1|NA|NA
TGTGCCAGCAGCCAAGAATCTGGCGGGGCCAACGTCCTGACTTTC
CASSQESGGANVLTF
>TRBJ2-3|TRBV19|TRBD1|NA
TGTGCCAGTAGTTCGGCAGGGGGCTTCGGGGCAGATACGCAGTATTTT
CASSSAGGFGADTQYF
>TRBJ2-7|TRBV6-1|NA|NA
TGTGCCAGCGCCACCCAAGAAGGGCGGGGCGAGCAGTACTTC
CASATQEGRGEQYF
>TRBJ1-6|TRBV27|NA|NA
TGTGCCAGCAATTTATCGCCAGGGCGCTCACCCCTCCACTTT
CASNLSPGRSPLHF
>TRBJ2-3|TRBV20-1|NA|NA
TGCAGTGCTAGGGTAAACACAGATACGCAGTATTTT
CSARVNTDTQYF
>TRBJ2-1|TRBV24-1|NA|NA
TGTGCCACCAGTGCCCCCGGTAGAAATGAGCAGTTCTTC
CATSAPGRNEQFF
>TRBJ2-1|TRBV6-6|TRBD1|NA
TGTGCCAGCAGTCCCCGGACAGGTGAGGAGCAGTTCTTC
CASSPRTGEEQFF
>TRBJ2-1|TRBV7-3|NA|NA
TGTGCCAGCAGCTTGATGCCGGCGAGCTCCTACAATGAGCAGTTCTTC
CASSLMPASSYNEQFF
>TRBJ2-7|TRBV5-1|TRBD2|NA
TGCGCCAGCAGCCTACTAGCGGGAGGAGGGGAGCAGTACTTC
CASSLLAGGGEQYF
>TRBJ1-5|TRBV6-1|NA|NA
TGTGCCAGCAGCCGACAGGATTCTCAGCCCCAGCATTTT
CASSRQDSQPQHF
>TRBJ2-1|TRBV12-3/TRBV12-4|TRBD2|NA
TGTACCAGCAGTATCCATACCACTAGCGGGGGGGCATTAAATGAGCAGTTCTTC
CTSSIHTTSGGALNEQFF
>TRBJ2-7|TRBV12-3/TRBV12-4|TRBD2|few
TGTGCCAGCAGCCTCACCCAAATAGCGGGGGGCGTGAGCGAGCAGTACTTC
CASSLTQIAGGVSEQYF
>TRBJ2-1|TRBV4-2|TRBD2|few
TGTGCCAGCAGCCAAGAAGGCCAGCGGGGGACCCCCCTTGCCTTC
CASSQEGQRGTPLAF
>TRBJ2-3|TRBV7-2|NA|few
TGTGCCAGCAGCCTAACCCATGCGGGTAGAACAGATACGCAGTATTTT
CASSLTHAGRTDTQYF
>TRBJ2-3|TRBV10-1|TRBD1|few
TGCGCCAGCAGTGAAACCGGACAGGGAAGGTCAGATACGCAGTATTTT
CASSETGQGRSDTQYF
>TRBJ2-1|TRBV10-3|NA|NA
TGTGCCACCAGTTTGAGAGGGGACAATGAGCAGTTCTTC
CATSLRGDNEQFF
>TRBJ1-2|TRBV2|TRBD1|few
TGTGCCAGCAGTGGGACAGGGGACTGGGATGGCTACACCTTC
CASSGTGDWDGYTF
>TRBJ1-2|TRBV6-6|NA|many
TGTGCCAGCAGCCCGTGGAGTGATATTGGCTACACCTTC
CASSPWSDIGYTF
>TRBJ2-1|TRBV25-1|TRBD2|many
TGTGCCAGCAGTCCTAGCGGGAGCTACAATGAGCAGTTCTTC
CASSPSGSYNEQFF
>TRBJ2-1|TRBV10-1|NA|NA
TGCGCCAGCAGTGAGTTTCCAAGGTCAGCGGACACCTACAATGAGCAGTTCTTC
CASSEFPRSADTYNEQFF